This is a list of T cell receptor beta chains from one sample in a study of CXCR3-negative and CXCR3-positive naive CD8 T cells. TCRdb reprocessed the 5' RACE reads; each CDR3 protein has one entry and no DNA is given. The table lists around 140,000 distinct CDR3 sequences. Input material: naive CXCR3+ CD8+ T cells from blood. The receptors were sampled from a human donor in good health. Some clones in this sample may be carry-over from other donors' samples. Both conserved end residues are part of each CDR3.

v_call: TRBV7-3; j_call: TRBJ2-1; cdr3_aa: CASSLLPPAAGGSNEQFF
v_call: TRBV5-5; j_call: TRBJ2-2; cdr3_aa: CASSLRGPATGELFF
v_call: TRBV7-9; j_call: TRBJ2-7; cdr3_aa: CASSSTAYEQYF
v_call: TRBV28; j_call: TRBJ2-1; cdr3_aa: CASSWGDSSYNEQFF
v_call: TRBV28; j_call: TRBJ2-7; cdr3_aa: CASSQLQGPYEQYF
v_call: TRBV20-1; j_call: TRBJ2-7; cdr3_aa: CSARDLGEGLYEQYF
v_call: TRBV5-5; j_call: TRBJ1-5; cdr3_aa: CASSRADRPQPQHF
v_call: TRBV30; j_call: TRBJ2-7; cdr3_aa: CAWSVDSESGYF
v_call: TRBV10-3; j_call: TRBJ2-5; cdr3_aa: CAISEPTLQETQYF
v_call: TRBV29-1; j_call: TRBJ1-2; cdr3_aa: CSVEVAPSDGYTF
v_call: TRBV29-1; j_call: TRBJ2-1; cdr3_aa: CSVEGTAEVSSYNEQFF
v_call: TRBV9; j_call: TRBJ2-2; cdr3_aa: CASSDNRVRDTGELFF
v_call: TRBV20-1; j_call: TRBJ2-7; cdr3_aa: CSARLAGEYEQYF
v_call: TRBV5-1; j_call: TRBJ2-1; cdr3_aa: CASSLGILTDRDGYNEQFF
v_call: TRBV9; j_call: TRBJ2-3; cdr3_aa: CASSVDFGGAADTQYF
v_call: TRBV29-1; j_call: TRBJ2-1; cdr3_aa: CSVEDRIINNEQFF
v_call: TRBV6-2/TRBV6-3; j_call: TRBJ2-1; cdr3_aa: CASSPIFHNEQFF
v_call: TRBV28; j_call: TRBJ2-3; cdr3_aa: CASSFLPGGLDTQYF
v_call: TRBV27; j_call: TRBJ2-4; cdr3_aa: CASSFGASGENQYF
v_call: TRBV5-1; j_call: TRBJ2-7; cdr3_aa: CASSRGQGSSYEQYF
v_call: TRBV2; j_call: TRBJ1-3; cdr3_aa: CASTEDSRGTIYF
v_call: TRBV29-1; j_call: TRBJ2-1; cdr3_aa: CSVAFPSGDRNEQFF
v_call: TRBV29-1; j_call: TRBJ2-7; cdr3_aa: CSVELPTGFNEQYF
v_call: TRBV4-2; j_call: TRBJ1-6; cdr3_aa: CASSQDRGPLHF
v_call: TRBV10-3; j_call: TRBJ2-1; cdr3_aa: CATSQAKDYNEQFF
v_call: TRBV5-1; j_call: TRBJ2-3; cdr3_aa: CASSLGLAGVLTDTQYF
v_call: TRBV14; j_call: TRBJ2-1; cdr3_aa: CASSRRWTSGGADSYNEQFF
v_call: TRBV6-2/TRBV6-3; j_call: TRBJ2-4; cdr3_aa: CASTLDRGGKNIQYF
v_call: TRBV11-2; j_call: TRBJ2-7; cdr3_aa: CASSLSGADYEQYF
v_call: TRBV6-2/TRBV6-3; j_call: TRBJ2-1; cdr3_aa: CASSYRYNEQFF
v_call: TRBV27; j_call: TRBJ1-2; cdr3_aa: CASRPDRAGNYGYTF
v_call: TRBV7-9; j_call: TRBJ1-1; cdr3_aa: CASTTGVNTEAFF
v_call: TRBV5-1; j_call: TRBJ2-7; cdr3_aa: CASSLDPDNAYEQYF
v_call: TRBV7-2; j_call: TRBJ1-1; cdr3_aa: CASSLYRSTEAFF
v_call: TRBV19; j_call: TRBJ2-2; cdr3_aa: CATPTTGGELFF
v_call: TRBV6-5; j_call: TRBJ1-5; cdr3_aa: CASSTGSPPQHF
v_call: TRBV27; j_call: TRBJ1-2; cdr3_aa: CASSETGEDGYTF
v_call: TRBV3-1; j_call: TRBJ1-1; cdr3_aa: CASSPTVNTEAFF
v_call: TRBV28; j_call: TRBJ2-7; cdr3_aa: CASTAVSYEQYF
v_call: TRBV25-1; j_call: TRBJ2-5; cdr3_aa: CASSDFLGETQYF
v_call: TRBV29-1; j_call: TRBJ2-5; cdr3_aa: CSVDSISQETQYF
v_call: TRBV20-1; j_call: TRBJ2-7; cdr3_aa: CSAFSGWAYEQYF
v_call: TRBV12-3/TRBV12-4; j_call: TRBJ1-2; cdr3_aa: CASKPTGWGYGYTF
v_call: TRBV25-1; j_call: TRBJ2-7; cdr3_aa: CASSEYEGYEQYF
v_call: TRBV11-2; j_call: TRBJ1-2; cdr3_aa: CASSLEGSPGYGYTF
v_call: TRBV30; j_call: TRBJ2-7; cdr3_aa: CAWSVLSGPYEQYF
v_call: TRBV5-5; j_call: TRBJ1-1; cdr3_aa: CASSRGLNTEAFF
v_call: TRBV5-1; j_call: TRBJ2-1; cdr3_aa: CASSLGQGVNEQFF
v_call: TRBV28; j_call: TRBJ2-7; cdr3_aa: CASSFRGVTYEQYF
v_call: TRBV28; j_call: TRBJ2-7; cdr3_aa: CASSLGYVVGQEQYF
v_call: TRBV7-9; j_call: TRBJ2-7; cdr3_aa: CASSHSGGAYEQYF
v_call: TRBV12-3/TRBV12-4; j_call: TRBJ1-1; cdr3_aa: CASSPQAGVGTEAFF
v_call: TRBV20-1; j_call: TRBJ2-2; cdr3_aa: CSARDLSGLAGDYTAGELFF
v_call: TRBV13; j_call: TRBJ2-1; cdr3_aa: CASSLYGGEQFF
v_call: TRBV5-1; j_call: TRBJ2-5; cdr3_aa: CASSSGLAGVGETQYF
v_call: TRBV19; j_call: TRBJ2-2; cdr3_aa: CASSPGTGELFF
v_call: TRBV5-6; j_call: TRBJ1-6; cdr3_aa: CASSLEGQGGSYNSPLHF
v_call: TRBV20-1; j_call: TRBJ1-6; cdr3_aa: CSAHPGPFSPNSPLHF
v_call: TRBV2; j_call: TRBJ2-7; cdr3_aa: CASTAGGLGEQYF
v_call: TRBV7-9; j_call: TRBJ1-1; cdr3_aa: CASSFLGQYTEAFF